This T cell receptor (beta chain) appears in the sequencing data of a study of T-cell reconstitution after alpha-beta-depleted transplantation in children. General study results and limits: At day 60, the high TCRbeta diversity found in some patients originated from recipient T cells and thymic progenitors that had survived. About two months after transplant, alpha-beta T cells reportedly came from several hundred expanded graft clones. At one year after transplant, newly produced T cells mostly accounted for T-cell counts and diversity.

After removal of 5 bases from V and 0 bases from J, the junction contained 11 bases not matched to a gene. The length of the CDR3 is 17 residues. This clonotype was counted between two and nine times. No antigen is known for it. Preparation of the TCRbeta library used unique molecular identifiers. From the PCR reads, TCRdb called clonotypes with MiXCR, one entry per CDR3 protein. The top ten clones hold 2.2% of a sample with about 640,000 distinct CDR3 sequences, roughly 13% of them seen once. The TCR was taken from a male patient younger than 18 who had a stem cell transplant for acute myeloid leukemia, so the T cells may come from the graft donor. The material sequenced was PBMCs, mostly from graft donor cells, taken 360 days after TCRalphabeta/CD19-depleted stem cell transplant. The rearrangement links TRBV12-3 or TRBV12-4 to TRBJ2-3; TRBD2 matches at 7 bases. The CDR3 DNA reads TGTGCCAGCAGTCCGCCCCTACTAGCGTCTAGCACAGATACGCAGTATTTT. Translating it yields CASSPPLLASSTDTQYF.